This entry lists 21 T cell receptor beta chains sequenced from one sample in a study of CD8 T cells in Susac syndrome (dated by TCRdb to the late 2010s). Library preparation was by the immunoSEQ multiplex PCR assay. RNA was extracted using the RNeasy kit, and 0.5 to 1 microgram was reverse transcribed with random hexamers. TCRdb trimmed public reads at Q25 via fastp, called clones via MiXCR and kept in-frame beta chains. Rows with a matching CDR3 protein are joined into one entry that keeps the most common DNA and genes. In all, the sample holds 45,000 to 55,000 distinct CDR3 sequences, and 90% to 95% of those were seen once. The ten largest clones add up to about 0.54% of the sample. The source material was CD8+ T cells from PBMCs. These receptors all come from a human donor in good health.

This clonotype is a singleton in its sample. The chain couples TRBV15 to TRBJ2-5; 8 nucleotides agree with TRBD2. Germline V lookup: CDR1 LNHNV, CDR2 YYDKDF (reference sequence). This CDR3 has 15 residues. V gave up 0 bases and J gave up 5 bases; unmatched junction bases: 5. Here the CDR3 reads CATSRDGLAGETQYF. As DNA, the CDR3 is TGTGCCACCAGCAGAGATGGACTAGCCGGGGAGACCCAGTACTTC.

The chain employs TRBV25-1 and TRBJ2-7; no definite D call. CDR1 MGHDK and CDR2 SYGVNS come from the germline V gene. V shed 3 bases and J shed 2 bases, with 8 bases lying between them. There are 13 residues in the CDR3. This CDR3 is CASSDVGTYEQYF. As DNA, the CDR3 is TGTGCCAGCAGTGACGTCGGAACCTACGAGCAGTACTTC.

The rearrangement uses TRBV28 and TRBJ2-2; D gene ambiguous. Germline-derived CDR1 and CDR2 are MDHEN and SYDVKM. V lost 7 bases, J lost 3 bases, and 9 bases lay in between. The CDR3 extends over 13 amino acids. The DNA of the CDR3 is TGTGCCAGCAAAAGGACGGACACCGGGGAGCTGTTTTTT. It codes for CASKRTDTGELFF. Supplemented by reference TRBV28 and TRBJ2-2, the full variable domain reads DVKVTQSSRYLVKRTGEKVFLECVQDMDHENMFWYRQDPGLGLRLIYFSYDVKMKEKGDIPEGYSVSREKKERFSLILESASTNQTSMYLCASKRTDTGELFFGEGSRLTVL.

This chain uses TRBV10-3 with TRBJ2-3; 8 positions agree with TRBD1. The CDR3 is 15 amino acids. CDR1 is ENHRY, CDR2 SYGVKD, per germline. V was pared by 5 bases and J by 2 bases, with 6 bases of the junction left unmatched. In nucleotides, the CDR3 is TGTGCCATCAGTCAGGGGGCCCAAACCACAGATACGCAGTATTTT. Amino acid sequence: CAISQGAQTTDTQYF.

This chain links TRBV6-6 with TRBJ2-7; no clear D gene. V was clipped by 0 bases and J by 6 bases, with 3 bases between them. The CDR3 contains 11 residues. Germline CDR1 MNHNY, CDR2 SVGAGI (reference sequence). This CDR3 reads CASSYSAEQYF. CDR3 DNA: TGTGCCAGCAGTTACTCGGCCGAGCAGTACTTC.

This sequence joins TRBV7-6 and TRBJ1-1; possibly TRBD1 for D (6 bases). The CDR3 length is 16 residues. Trimming shortened V by 1 base and J by 2 bases, and 14 bases separated the two germline ends. Germline loops: CDR1 SGHVS, CDR2 FNYEAQ. CDR3 residues: CASSLGFTGLNTEAFF. CDR3 nucleotide sequence: TGTGCCAGCAGCTTAGGGTTCACAGGGCTAAACACTGAAGCTTTCTTT.

The chain uses TRBV15 and TRBJ2-7, with D unclear. This CDR3 is built from 14 residues. CDR1 and CDR2 (germline): LNHNV, YYDKDF (reference sequence). The V end was cut by 3 bases, the J end by 3 bases, with 12 bases between. DNA of the CDR3: TGTGCCACCAGCAGTGCTTTCTCCGTCTACGAGCAGTACTTC. It codes for CATSSAFSVYEQYF.

The V and J genes are TRBV9 and TRBJ2-7, with 8 bases that match TRBD2. Germline V gene lookup returns CDR1 SGDLS and CDR2 YYNGEE. The CDR3 length is 16 residues. V lost 5 bases, J lost 4 bases, and 14 bases stayed unmatched. The DNA of the CDR3 is TGTGCCAGCAGTCCTGCCGCCGGGACTAGGGATTACGAGCAGTACTTC. This sequence encodes CASSPAAGTRDYEQYF.

The chain employs TRBV15 and TRBJ2-6; possibly TRBD2 for D (5 bases). The CDR3 runs 17 residues. Germline CDR1 reads LNHNV; CDR2 reads YYDKDF (reference sequence). V lost 7 bases, J lost 0 bases, and 16 bases lay in between. CDR3 sequence: CATNAGRDYSGANVLTF. The CDR3 DNA reads as TGTGCCACCAACGCGGGCAGAGATTACTCTGGGGCCAACGTCCTGACTTTC. Looking up the rest from reference TRBV15 and TRBJ2-6 gives the full variable domain: DAMVIQNPRYQVTQFGKPVTLSCSQTLNHNVMYWYQQKSSQAPKLLFHYYDKDFNNEADTPDNFQSRRPNTSFCFLDIRSPGLGDTAMYLCATNAGRDYSGANVLTFGAGSRLTVL.

The CDR3 loop reads CASSLTPGLPDTQYF. The CDR3 coding sequence is TGTGCCAGCAGCCTGACTCCGGGGTTACCAGATACGCAGTATTTT. The genes are TRBV7-6 and TRBJ2-3, with TRBD2 as a possible D gene (5 bases). There are 15 residues in the CDR3. Trimming pared 5 bases from V and 4 bases from J, leaving 16 bases between. Germline V gene data show CDR1 as SGHVS and CDR2 as FNYEAQ.

A word on this clonotype: Its ends do not fully match the called genes, so a read error is possible. V usage is TRBV29-1 and J usage is TRBJ2-2; D is ambiguous. The CDR3 runs to 16 residues. Germline V gene sequence: CDR1 SQVTM, CDR2 ANQGSEA. CDR3 in amino acids: CSVEALSKGNTGELFF. In nucleotides, the CDR3 is TGCAGCGTCGAAGCGTTGAGCAAGGGAAACACCGGGGAGCTGTTTTTT.

The V and J genes are TRBV4-1 and TRBJ2-1; perhaps TRBD1 as D (5 bases). Germline V gives CDR1 MGHRA, CDR2 YSYEKL. The length of the CDR3 is 15 residues. With 1 base removed from V and 4 bases from J, the gap between germline ends came to 11 bases. CDR3 in amino acids: CASSQVRTNYNEQFF. In DNA form, the CDR3 reads TGCGCCAGCAGCCAAGTGAGGACAAATTACAATGAGCAGTTCTTC.

V is TRBV5-1 and J is TRBJ2-1; D unclear. This CDR3 comprises 14 residues. V was pared by 9 bases and J by 1 base, with 14 bases between. CDR1 is SGHRS and CDR2 is YFSETQ in the germline V gene. The CDR3 DNA reads TGCGCCACCACCTTCGAAGGGTCCTACAATGAGCAGTTCTTC. Protein sequence: CATTFEGSYNEQFF.

The chain couples TRBV13 to TRBJ2-5; 7 nucleotides agree with TRBD1. J gave up 4 bases and V 4 bases, and 9 bases lay outside the gene matches. Germline CDR1 PRHDT, CDR2 FYEKMQ (reference sequence). The CDR3 is 15 residues long. The CDR3 region is CASSSFRDSGETQYF. The CDR3 region has the DNA TGTGCCAGCAGCTCGTTCCGGGACAGCGGAGAGACCCAGTACTTC.

V and J are TRBV7-9 and TRBJ2-3; 9 nucleotides line up with TRBD1. The length of the CDR3 is 15 residues. Trimming took 5 bases from V and 6 from J; bases not matched to a gene: 9. Germline V gives CDR1 SEHNR, CDR2 FQNEAQ (reference sequence). The DNA for the CDR3 is TGTGCCAGCAGCACACCGGGACAGGGTCACGATACGCAGTATTTT. This translates into CASSTPGQGHDTQYF.

This rearrangement joins TRBV28 to TRBJ1-1; D call uncertain. The CDR3 has 16 residues. Looked up from germline, CDR1 is MDHEN and CDR2 is SYDVKM. The ends were cut back, 10 bases at V and 2 bases at J, with 23 bases in the middle. CDR3 in DNA: TGTGCCACCCAGGACGGCGGTGGGGTGGAAAACACTGAAGCTTTCTTT. Amino acids: CATQDGGGVENTEAFF.

The V gene is TRBV29-1, the J gene TRBJ2-7; TRBD1 is a possible D gene (5 bases). The CDR3 totals 14 residues. Trimming removed 3 bases at V and 3 bases at J, with 15 bases between. Germline CDR1 SQVTM, CDR2 ANQGSEA. DNA of the CDR3: TGCAGCGTTGAGGGGCAGGGTGCTATCTACGAGCAGTACTTC. It encodes CSVEGQGAIYEQYF.

This chain joins TRBV20-1 and TRBJ2-1, with D perhaps matching TRBD2 (6 bases). This CDR3 is built from 15 residues. The germline CDR1 and CDR2 sequences are DFQATT and SNEGSKA (reference sequence). The V end was cut by 0 bases, the J end by 7 bases, with 16 bases between. CDR3 DNA sequence: TGCAGTGCTAGAGATTGGAGGGCCATAGGGAATGAGCAGTTCTTC. Residues: CSARDWRAIGNEQFF.

The J gene is TRBJ2-5, the V gene TRBV12-3 or TRBV12-4; perhaps TRBD1 as D (5 bases). The CDR3 loop spans 14 amino acids. The V and J ends lost 5 bases and 5 bases respectively, with 15 bases between them. The CDR3 coding sequence is TGTGCCAGCAGTACCCGGGTAGGGGTTGAGACCCAGTACTTC. Its protein product is CASSTRVGVETQYF.

The chain couples TRBV9 to TRBJ2-5; TRBD2 aligns across 7 bases. V shed 4 bases and J 3 bases; nucleotides not matched to a gene: 3. The germline V gene has CDR1 SGDLS and CDR2 YYNGEE. This CDR3 contains 13 residues. The CDR3 region has the DNA TGTGCCAGCAGCCCGGGGGGTGAAGAGACCCAGTACTTC. Protein: CASSPGGEETQYF.

CDR3 sequence (DNA): TGCGCCAGCAGCCAAGTCGGGGAGCTGTTTTTT. This translates into CASSQVGELFF. This chain connects TRBV5-1 to TRBJ2-2; D is unresolved. Looked up from germline, CDR1 is SGHRS and CDR2 is YFSETQ. The CDR3 loop spans 11 amino acids. V lost 4 bases and J lost 7, with 5 bases in between.